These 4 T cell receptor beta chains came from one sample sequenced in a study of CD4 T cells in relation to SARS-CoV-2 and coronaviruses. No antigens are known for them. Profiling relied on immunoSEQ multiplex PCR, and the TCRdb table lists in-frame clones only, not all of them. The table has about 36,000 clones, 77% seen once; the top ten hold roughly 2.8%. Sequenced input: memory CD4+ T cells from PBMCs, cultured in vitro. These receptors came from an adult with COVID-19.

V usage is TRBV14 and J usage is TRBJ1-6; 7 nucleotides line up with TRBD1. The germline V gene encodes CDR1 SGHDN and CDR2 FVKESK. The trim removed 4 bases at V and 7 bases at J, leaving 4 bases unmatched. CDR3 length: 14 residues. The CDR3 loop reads CASSRGTVNSPLHF. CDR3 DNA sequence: TGTGCCAGCAGCCGAGGGACAGTCAATTCACCCCTCCACTTT.

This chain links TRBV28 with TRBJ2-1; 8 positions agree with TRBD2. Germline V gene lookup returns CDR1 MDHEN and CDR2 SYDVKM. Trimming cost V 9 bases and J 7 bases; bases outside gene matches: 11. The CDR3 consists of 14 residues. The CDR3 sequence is CASTPAGAWNEQFF. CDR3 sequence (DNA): TGTGCCAGTACTCCAGCGGGAGCATGGAATGAGCAGTTCTTC.

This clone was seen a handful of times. The CDR3 reads CASSQEVGYNYGYTF. In DNA form, the CDR3 reads TGTGCCAGCAGCCAAGAAGTTGGTTATAACTATGGCTACACCTTC. This chain connects TRBV3-1 (or the pseudogene TRBV3-2) to TRBJ1-2; D remains unclear. The V end lost 0 bases, the J end lost 1 base, and 9 bases lay between the germline ends. CDR1 is LGHDT and CDR2 is YNNKEL in the germline V gene (reference sequence). This CDR3 comprises 15 residues.

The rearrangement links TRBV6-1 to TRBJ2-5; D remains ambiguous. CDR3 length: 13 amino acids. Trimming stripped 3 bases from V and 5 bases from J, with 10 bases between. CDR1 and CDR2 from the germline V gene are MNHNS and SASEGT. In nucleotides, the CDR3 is TGTGCCAGCAGTGAGGGGTTCATGGAGACCCAGTACTTC. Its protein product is CASSEGFMETQYF.